The following is a TCR beta chain sequence with its context. Its antigen remains unidentified. The PCR made use of 60 Vbeta and 13 Jbeta primers. TCRdb's copy holds only in-frame clones and misses some; the assay was immunoSEQ multiplex PCR. The repertoire holds approximately 140,000 clones, with roughly 79% as singletons. This specimen belongs to a study of cytomegalovirus exposure and HLA in healthy donors. V lost 5 bases and J 7 bases, leaving 11 bases between the germline ends. This CDR3 is built from 12 residues. From germline, CDR1 is SNHLY and CDR2 FYNNEI. Points from the study as a whole: Later analysis suggested most CMV-associated TCR beta chains were HLA-restricted.

This chain links TRBV2 with TRBJ2-5; a possible D gene is TRBD1 (5 bases). The source is a male donor in good health and CMV-seronegative. Sequenced sample: PBMCs. CDR3: CASSLTQGTQYF. In DNA, the CDR3 is TGTGCCAGCAGTTTGACTCAGGGGACCCAGTACTTC.